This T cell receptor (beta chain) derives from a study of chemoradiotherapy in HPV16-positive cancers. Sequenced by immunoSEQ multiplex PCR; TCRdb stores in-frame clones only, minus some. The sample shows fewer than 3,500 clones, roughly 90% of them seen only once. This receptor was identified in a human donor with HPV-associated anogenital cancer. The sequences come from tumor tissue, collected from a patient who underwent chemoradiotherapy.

The CDR3 is CASSSGQGAGATDTQYF. In nucleotides, the CDR3 is TGTGCCAGCAGCTCGGGACAGGGGGCAGGGGCGACAGATACGCAGTATTTT. V usage is TRBV7-9 and J usage is TRBJ2-3; 12 nucleotides match TRBD1. The CDR3 has 17 amino acids. Trimming took 4 bases from V and 3 from J; bases not matched to a gene: 8. Germline values: CDR1 SEHNR, CDR2 FQNEAQ (reference sequence).